The clone carrying this T cell receptor (beta chain) showed up just a few times. Assay used: immunoSEQ multiplex PCR; TCRdb lists only in-frame clones, some missing. The sample yields 130,000 to 150,000 clones, about 88% seen once. CDR3 size: 11 residues. Trimming cost V 3 bases and J 7 bases, with 4 bases left between them. This record belongs to a study of blood T cell repertoires in COVID-19. The TCR comes from a human donor with acute or convalescent COVID-19. The donor label of this sample is uncertain. Sample: peripheral blood. V is TRBV12-3 or TRBV12-4 and J is TRBJ2-1, with D uncertain. CDR3 DNA sequence: TGTGCCAGCAGTTTCACAAATGAGCAGTTCTTC. Translating gives CASSFTNEQFF.